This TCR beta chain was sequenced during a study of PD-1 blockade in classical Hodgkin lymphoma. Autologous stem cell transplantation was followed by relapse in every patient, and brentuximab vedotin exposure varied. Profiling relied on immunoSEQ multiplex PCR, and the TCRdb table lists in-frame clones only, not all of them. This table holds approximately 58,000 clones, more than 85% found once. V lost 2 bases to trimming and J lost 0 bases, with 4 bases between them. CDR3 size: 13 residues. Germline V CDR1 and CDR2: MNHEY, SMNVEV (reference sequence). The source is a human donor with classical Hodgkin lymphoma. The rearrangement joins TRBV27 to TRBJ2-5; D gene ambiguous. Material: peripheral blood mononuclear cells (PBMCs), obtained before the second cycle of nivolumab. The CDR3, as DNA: TGTGCCAGCAGTTTACAGTACCAAGAGACCCAGTACTTC. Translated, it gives CASSLQYQETQYF.